This is a list of T cell receptor beta chains from one sample in a study of blood T cell repertoires in COVID-19. TCRdb's copy holds only in-frame clones and misses some; the assay was immunoSEQ multiplex PCR. The sample yields about 150,000 clones, about 86% seen once. Sequenced: peripheral blood. The receptors derive from a woman aged 60-70 years with acute or convalescent COVID-19. CDR3s include the opening cysteine and the closing phenylalanine or tryptophan. D genes are given only for firm matches. Clone sizes are given selectively: once, few, many, or a class where the clone is expanded.

j_call clone_size d_call v_call cdr3_aa cdr3_nt
TRBJ1-2 - TRBD1 TRBV6-5 CASRGRDSSLGYTF TGTGCCAGCAGAGGACGGGACAGTTCACTAGGCTACACCTTC
TRBJ1-5 - TRBD1 TRBV2 CASSGDRGLNQPQHF TGTGCCAGCAGTGGAGACAGGGGCCTCAATCAGCCCCAGCATTTT
TRBJ2-2 - - TRBV3-1/TRBV3-2 CASSPRSGGTNTGELFF TGTGCCAGCAGCCCAAGATCAGGGGGGACGAACACCGGGGAGCTGTTTTTT
TRBJ1-6 - TRBD1 TRBV30 CAWGTGNSPLHF TGTGCCTGGGGGACAGGGAATTCACCCCTCCACTTT
TRBJ2-6 medium-sized - TRBV4-1 CASSQGLSGANVLTF TGCGCCAGCAGCCAAGGTTTATCTGGGGCCAACGTCCTGACTTTC
TRBJ1-6 - - TRBV9 CASSAEHNSPLHF TGTGCCAGCAGCGCAGAACATAATTCACCCCTCCACTTT
TRBJ2-7 - TRBD2 TRBV3-1/TRBV3-2 CASSQVPAGSYEQYF TGTGCCAGCAGCCAAGTTCCAGCGGGGAGCTACGAGCAGTACTTC
TRBJ1-2 - TRBD1 TRBV5-8 CASSPGGADYGYTF TGTGCCAGCAGCCCAGGGGGCGCCGACTATGGCTACACCTTC
TRBJ1-5 - - TRBV19 CASSIWLRQVDQPQHF TGTGCCAGTAGTATATGGTTACGGCAGGTAGATCAGCCCCAGCATTTT
TRBJ2-7 - TRBD1 TRBV7-2 CASSLDRGYEQYF TGTGCCAGCAGCTTAGACAGGGGGTACGAGCAGTACTTC
TRBJ1-3 - - TRBV4-1 CASSQSVAGNTIYF TGCGCCAGCAGCCAGTCAGTGGCTGGAAACACCATATATTTT
TRBJ2-2 - - TRBV5-5 CASGKVGGLSGELFF TGTGCCAGCGGGAAAGTAGGAGGGTTGTCCGGGGAGCTGTTTTTT
TRBJ2-1 - TRBD1 TRBV9 CASSVRTGGFNEQFF TGTGCCAGCAGCGTCCGGACAGGGGGCTTCAATGAGCAGTTCTTC
TRBJ1-1 once TRBD1 TRBV2 CASSETGGSTEAFF TGTGCCAGCAGTGAGACAGGGGGAAGCACTGAAGCTTTCTTT
TRBJ1-5 few TRBD1 TRBV7-9 CASSLRRGTENQPQHF TGTGCCAGCAGTTTAAGGAGAGGGACAGAAAATCAGCCCCAGCATTTT
TRBJ1-1 few TRBD1 TRBV10-2 CASRETGGGTEAFF TGCGCCAGCAGAGAGACAGGGGGGGGCACTGAAGCTTTCTTT
TRBJ1-5 - - TRBV6-5 CASSKTGRAGQPQHF TGTGCCAGCAGCAAAACAGGGAGGGCTGGTCAGCCCCAGCATTTT
TRBJ1-4 - - TRBV7-9 CASSQKNGGEKLFF TGTGCCAGCAGCCAGAAAAACGGGGGGGAAAAACTGTTTTTT
TRBJ1-3 - - TRBV28 CASSLWSSGNTIYF TGTGCCAGCAGTTTGTGGAGCTCTGGAAACACCATATATTTT
TRBJ1-1 - - TRBV19 CASGKAATEAFF TGTGCCAGTGGCAAGGCGGCCACTGAAGCTTTCTTT
TRBJ1-4 - TRBD1 TRBV5-1 CASSLAGGTNEKLFF TGCGCCAGCAGCTTGGCAGGGGGCACTAATGAAAAACTGTTTTTT
TRBJ1-5 - - TRBV3-1/TRBV3-2 CASSQDVGGNQPQHF TGTGCCAGCAGCCAAGATGTAGGGGGCAATCAGCCCCAGCATTTT
TRBJ1-5 - - TRBV7-3 CASRSQGIKYQPQHF TGTGCCAGCAGATCACAGGGAATTAAGTATCAGCCCCAGCATTTT
TRBJ1-6 - - TRBV19 CASSMGGTNSPLHF TGTGCCAGTAGTATGGGGGGGACTAATTCACCCCTCCACTTT
TRBJ1-5 - TRBD1 TRBV6-5 CASRRDSNQPQHF TGTGCCAGCAGAAGGGACAGTAATCAGCCCCAGCATTTT
TRBJ1-1 once - TRBV29-1 CSVDRGTEAFF TGCAGCGTTGATCGGGGGACTGAAGCTTTCTTT
TRBJ2-5 - TRBD2 TRBV10-3 CAISDPTSGGAQETQYF TGTGCCATCAGCGACCCCACTAGCGGGGGGGCGCAAGAGACCCAGTACTTC
TRBJ2-3 - - TRBV10-2 CASSYLTADTQYF TGCGCCAGCAGCTATTTAACTGCAGATACGCAGTATTTT
TRBJ1-5 - TRBD1 TRBV15 CATSGQGGDQPQHF TGTGCCACCAGCGGACAGGGGGGTGATCAGCCCCAGCATTTT
TRBJ1-6 - TRBD1 TRBV30 CACTGGLESPLHF TGTGCCTGTACAGGGGGTTTAGAATCACCCCTCCACTTT
TRBJ2-1 - TRBD2 TRBV28 CASSWTSGGAGYNEQFF TGTGCCAGCAGTTGGACTAGCGGGGGGGCGGGCTACAATGAGCAGTTCTTC
TRBJ2-3 - TRBD2 TRBV29-1 CSVEGTSGTDTQYF TGCAGCGTTGAAGGGACTAGCGGGACAGATACGCAGTATTTT
TRBJ1-5 - - TRBV19 CASSPDSVGQPQHF TGTGCCAGTAGTCCGGACAGCGTAGGTCAGCCCCAGCATTTT
TRBJ2-2 - TRBD1 TRBV3-1/TRBV3-2 CASSPSGQGGRELFF TGTGCCAGCAGCCCCTCCGGACAGGGTGGAAGGGAGCTGTTTTTT
TRBJ2-7 - TRBD2 TRBV7-6 CASSRSSGGLPYEQYF TGTGCCAGCAGTCGAAGTAGCGGGGGGCTTCCCTACGAGCAGTACTTC
TRBJ2-1 - TRBD2 TRBV9 CASSAGLAGAYNEQFF TGTGCCAGCAGCGCTGGACTAGCGGGGGCCTACAATGAGCAGTTCTTC
TRBJ2-6 - - TRBV29-1 CSARGASGANVLTF TGCAGCGCCCGTGGGGCCTCTGGGGCCAACGTCCTGACTTTC
TRBJ1-2 - TRBD1 TRBV2 CASSRRQGNGYTF TGTGCCAGCAGTCGTCGACAGGGTAATGGCTACACCTTC
TRBJ1-1 - TRBD1 TRBV9 CASSVGATGGNTEAFF TGTGCCAGCAGCGTAGGAGCGACAGGGGGGAACACTGAAGCTTTCTTT
TRBJ2-7 - - TRBV6-5 CASRRQEGAYEQYF TGTGCCAGCAGGCGACAGGAAGGCGCCTACGAGCAGTACTTC
TRBJ2-1 - - TRBV7-3 CASSQSAGTQHNEQFF TGTGCCAGCAGTCAGTCGGCGGGGACTCAACACAATGAGCAGTTCTTC
TRBJ1-1 - TRBD1 TRBV18 CASSPAGGTEAFF TGTGCCAGCTCACCCGCAGGGGGCACTGAAGCTTTCTTT
TRBJ1-6 few - TRBV15 CATSSTGIPLSPLHF TGTGCCACCAGCAGCACAGGGATACCGCTGTCACCCCTCCACTTT
TRBJ1-2 - - TRBV28 CASSLSQGGYTF TGTGCCAGCAGTTTATCTCAGGGGGGCTACACCTTC
TRBJ2-5 - - TRBV11-1 CASSRVWGVLETQYF TGTGCCAGCAGCCGTGTCTGGGGGGTATTAGAGACCCAGTACTTC
TRBJ1-6 - - TRBV30 CAWSSGIDSPLHF TGTGCCTGGAGTTCGGGGATCGATTCACCCCTCCACTTT
TRBJ2-2 - - TRBV27 CASSLFRYSNTGELFF TGTGCCAGCAGTTTATTTCGGTACAGTAACACCGGGGAGCTGTTTTTT
TRBJ2-5 - - TRBV18 CASSTGSGETQYF TGTGCCAGCTCAACGGGAAGTGGAGAGACCCAGTACTTC